Listed below are T cell receptor beta chains from one sample, sequenced in a study of T-cell memory formation after mild COVID-19. MiXCR, run by TCRdb on the 5' RACE reads, gives a single entry per CDR3 protein. This sample has about 100,000 distinct CDR3 sequences; over 8.5% occur once, and the top ten carry about 40%. Sequenced material: PBMCs or a T cell subset sorted from them (not recorded which). The origin of the receptors is a man younger than 30 who had mild COVID-19 (a few samples of this study predate the infection). Cell type and time point are not known. Each CDR3 is given with its conserved first and last residue. The order of the fields is V gene, clone size, D gene, J gene, CDR3 protein, CDR3 DNA. The D gene is left open where the match is weak. Clone size is not always given. Where it is, it says once, few, many or a class for expanded clones.

TRBV5-1,few,-,TRBJ2-1,CASSFNNEQFF,TGCGCCAGCAGCTTCAACAATGAGCAGTTCTTC
TRBV6-5,-,-,TRBJ2-3,CASSSSGTSTDTQYF,TGTGCCAGCAGCTCTTCCGGGACGAGCACAGATACGCAGTATTTT
TRBV7-9,-,-,TRBJ2-5,CASILGPRETQYF,TGTGCCAGCATTCTCGGCCCCCGGGAGACCCAGTACTTC
TRBV15,few,-,TRBJ1-2,CATSRVAGPLGYGYTF,TGTGCCACCAGCAGAGTTGCAGGACCCCTGGGTTATGGCTACACCTTC
TRBV14,-,-,TRBJ2-2,CASSQVFSGGGELFF,TGTGCCAGCAGCCAAGTTTTTTCAGGAGGTGGGGAGCTGTTTTTT
TRBV18,few,-,TRBJ1-4,CASSLMFRTVPSLTNEKLFF,TGTGCCAGCTCACTAATGTTCCGGACAGTGCCCTCGTTGACTAATGAAAAACTGTTTTTT
TRBV7-2,many,-,TRBJ1-5,CASSSLPAGGGQPQHF,TGTGCCAGCAGCTCCCTACCGGCGGGCGGCGGTCAGCCCCAGCATTTT
TRBV7-9,-,TRBD1,TRBJ1-3,CASSFKGQVSGNTIYF,TGTGCCAGCAGCTTCAAGGGACAGGTCTCTGGAAACACCATATATTTT
TRBV30,few,-,TRBJ1-1,CAWSGWTEAFF,TGTGCCTGGAGTGGTTGGACTGAAGCTTTCTTT
TRBV6-6,few,-,TRBJ2-3,CASSLYSVGGTSTDTQYF,TGTGCCAGCAGTTTGTACTCTGTAGGCGGAACTAGCACAGATACGCAGTATTTT
TRBV20-1,few,TRBD2,TRBJ2-3,CSARVAGGLVDTQYF,TGCAGTGCTCGGGTGGCGGGGGGGCTTGTAGATACGCAGTATTTT
TRBV6-5,many,-,TRBJ2-7,CASSYGAALEQYF,TGTGCCAGCAGTTACGGGGCAGCCCTCGAGCAGTACTTC
TRBV7-3,-,TRBD1,TRBJ1-2,CASSFSTGDGYTF,TGTGCCAGCAGCTTCAGTACAGGGGATGGCTACACCTTC
TRBV7-8,many,TRBD1,TRBJ1-1,CASSFHRGITEAFF,TGTGCCAGCAGCTTCCACAGGGGAATCACTGAAGCTTTCTTT
TRBV24-1,few,-,TRBJ1-5,CATSIQPQHF,TGTGCCACCAGTATCCAGCCCCAGCATTTT
TRBV11-2,many,TRBD1,TRBJ2-5,CASSSGQGQETQYF,TGTGCCAGCAGCTCCGGACAGGGGCAAGAGACCCAGTACTTC
TRBV28,few,-,TRBJ2-7,CASRQPRQIYEQYF,TGTGCCAGCAGACAACCGAGACAGATCTACGAGCAGTACTTC
TRBV6-2/TRBV6-3,-,TRBD1,TRBJ1-1,CASSYSATGGTEAFF,TGTGCCAGCAGTTACTCAGCTACAGGGGGCACTGAAGCTTTCTTT
TRBV4-3,few,-,TRBJ1-1,CASSQDDAGRPGTEAFF,TGCGCCAGCAGCCAAGATGATGCCGGACGGCCGGGCACTGAAGCTTTCTTT
TRBV7-9,few,TRBD1,TRBJ2-7,CASKGQGGSYEQYF,TGTGCCAGCAAGGGACAGGGGGGATCCTACGAGCAGTACTTC
TRBV7-2,many,TRBD2,TRBJ2-1,CASSHGLAGNNEQFF,TGTGCCAGCAGCCACGGACTAGCGGGGAACAATGAGCAGTTCTTC
TRBV7-3,few,-,TRBJ2-7,CASSIHDSPRVYEQYF,TGTGCCAGCAGCATCCACGACAGCCCCCGGGTTTACGAGCAGTACTTC
TRBV27,-,-,TRBJ1-5,CASSYHQPQHF,TGTGCCAGCAGTTACCATCAGCCCCAGCATTTT
TRBV29-1,few,TRBD1,TRBJ2-3,CSVEVWQGAATDTQYF,TGCAGCGTTGAAGTGTGGCAGGGGGCCGCGACAGATACGCAGTATTTT
TRBV4-1,-,TRBD1,TRBJ2-3,CASSQNGQGGTDTQYF,TGCGCCAGCAGCCAAAATGGACAGGGCGGCACAGATACGCAGTATTTT
TRBV6-2/TRBV6-3,few,-,TRBJ1-1,CASRVSRGTEAFF,TGTGCCAGCAGAGTATCCAGGGGAACTGAAGCTTTCTTT
TRBV27,many,TRBD2,TRBJ2-1,CASSFGLADNEQFF,TGTGCCAGCAGTTTTGGACTAGCGGACAATGAGCAGTTCTTC
TRBV12-3/TRBV12-4,many,-,TRBJ2-2,CASSQDRLGTGELFF,TGTGCCAGCAGTCAGGACAGATTAGGGACCGGGGAGCTGTTTTTT
TRBV29-1,-,-,TRBJ2-3,CSVEWSGTDTQYF,TGCAGCGTTGAATGGAGCGGCACAGATACGCAGTATTTT
TRBV14,-,-,TRBJ2-7,CASSLLPSYEQYF,TGTGCCAGCAGCCTTCTACCCTCCTACGAGCAGTACTTC
TRBV27,-,-,TRBJ1-2,CASRVGGGGYTF,TGTGCCAGCAGGGTCGGGGGCGGCGGCTACACCTTC
TRBV3-1,-,TRBD1,TRBJ1-5,CASSHHLGTVWGNQPQHF,TGTGCCAGCAGCCATCATCTCGGGACAGTGTGGGGCAATCAGCCCCAGCATTTT
TRBV13,many,TRBD1,TRBJ2-3,CASSPGQGGTDTQYF,TGTGCCAGCAGTCCAGGACAGGGCGGCACAGATACGCAGTATTTT
TRBV9,-,-,TRBJ1-2,CASSVGQGRVYGYTF,TGTGCCAGCAGCGTAGGTCAGGGGCGCGTCTATGGCTACACCTTC
TRBV4-1,few,-,TRBJ2-2,CASAGGVPGELFF,TGCGCCAGCGCCGGCGGGGTCCCCGGGGAGCTGTTTTTT
TRBV7-2,-,-,TRBJ1-4,CASSPREEKLFF,TGTGCCAGCAGCCCGAGGGAAGAAAAACTGTTTTTT
TRBV7-9,many,-,TRBJ2-7,CASSLAGMGSYEQYF,TGTGCCAGCAGCTTAGCCGGCATGGGCTCCTACGAGCAGTACTTC
TRBV6-5,-,-,TRBJ2-6,CASSLQGFSGANVLTF,TGTGCCAGCAGTCTCCAGGGGTTCTCTGGGGCCAACGTCCTGACTTTC
TRBV20-1,-,-,TRBJ2-1,CSAEDGSSYNEQFF,TGCAGTGCGGAAGACGGGAGCTCCTACAATGAGCAGTTCTTC
TRBV6-5,few,TRBD1,TRBJ1-5,CASSVTGTGVQPQHF,TGTGCCAGCAGTGTCACCGGGACAGGGGTACAGCCCCAGCATTTT
TRBV10-1,-,-,TRBJ2-2,CASSNRGGELFF,TGCGCCAGCAGCAACCGGGGCGGGGAGCTGTTTTTT
TRBV29-1,-,-,TRBJ1-1,CSVVSGAGDTEAFF,TGCAGCGTTGTTTCTGGCGCCGGGGACACTGAAGCTTTCTTT
TRBV21-1,-,-,TRBJ2-2,CASSGPPANTGELFF,TGTGCCAGCAGCGGACCCCCCGCGAACACCGGGGAGCTGTTTTTT
TRBV28,few,-,TRBJ2-3,CASSLEQLTDTQYF,TGTGCCAGCAGTTTAGAACAGCTCACAGATACGCAGTATTTT
TRBV15,-,TRBD1,TRBJ1-1,CATTTDDRVNTEAFF,TGTGCCACCACCACGGATGACAGGGTGAACACTGAAGCTTTCTTT
TRBV4-3,few,-,TRBJ2-2,CASSRHTGELFF,TGCGCCAGCAGCAGACACACCGGGGAGCTGTTTTTT
TRBV7-9,few,TRBD2,TRBJ2-2,CASSRIAGGYTGELFF,TGTGCCAGCAGCCGGATCGCGGGGGGTTACACCGGGGAGCTGTTTTTT
TRBV19,few,-,TRBJ2-7,CASSMEEGQFDEQYF,TGTGCCAGTAGTATGGAGGAGGGCCAGTTTGACGAGCAGTACTTC
TRBV4-1,-,-,TRBJ1-1,CASSLRSGPSAEAFF,TGCGCCAGCAGCCTCCGGAGCGGGCCTAGCGCTGAAGCTTTCTTT
TRBV4-1,-,TRBD2,TRBJ2-5,CASSQDGFISRGAFLTQYF,TGCGCCAGCAGCCAAGATGGTTTTATCTCGCGGGGGGCATTCTTGACCCAGTACTTC
TRBV25-1,few,-,TRBJ2-2,CASSEFTYTGELFF,TGTGCCAGCAGTGAGTTTACTTACACCGGGGAGCTGTTTTTT
TRBV7-3,-,TRBD2,TRBJ2-3,CASSLSAGGPGDTQYF,TGTGCCAGCAGCTTATCAGCGGGGGGGCCTGGAGATACGCAGTATTTT